This is a list of T cell receptor beta chains from one sample in a study of blood T cell repertoires in COVID-19. Libraries were prepared by immunoSEQ multiplex PCR; TCRdb keeps only in-frame clonotypes and omits some of them. The sample lists around 180,000 clones, around 80% occurring once. Sequenced input: PBMCs or T cells enriched from blood (not recorded which). Receptors were obtained from a man aged 50-59 years who had recovered from COVID-19. The CDR3 runs from the conserved cysteine through the conserved F or W. Fields, in order: D gene, CDR3 length, clone size, J gene, V gene, CDR3 DNA, CDR3 protein. A D gene is named only where the DNA matches it firmly. A row's size may be missing; if present it is once, few, many or a size class.

d_gene: TRBD1
len: 14
abundance: .
j_gene: TRBJ1-5
v_gene: TRBV5-1
CDR3nt: TGCGCCAGCAGCTCCGCAGGGGGCACTCAGCCCCAGCATTTT
CDR3aa: CASSSAGGTQPQHF

d_gene: TRBD1
len: 16
abundance: .
j_gene: TRBJ2-2
v_gene: TRBV30
CDR3nt: TGTGCCTGGAGCCTGACAGGGTTCGCGAACACCGGGGAGCTGTTTTTT
CDR3aa: CAWSLTGFANTGELFF

d_gene: TRBD1
len: 15
abundance: .
j_gene: TRBJ1-2
v_gene: TRBV6-4
CDR3nt: TGTGCCAGCAGTGCACAGACAGGGGGAAACTATGGCTACACCTTC
CDR3aa: CASSAQTGGNYGYTF

d_gene: TRBD1
len: 14
abundance: .
j_gene: TRBJ2-3
v_gene: TRBV7-2
CDR3nt: TGTGCCAGCAGCCGGGACAGATACACAGATACGCAGTATTTT
CDR3aa: CASSRDRYTDTQYF

d_gene: .
len: 12
abundance: .
j_gene: TRBJ1-1
v_gene: TRBV20-1
CDR3nt: TGCAGTGCTAGTCCCAGGGGAGCTGAAGCTTTCTTT
CDR3aa: CSASPRGAEAFF

d_gene: .
len: 19
abundance: .
j_gene: TRBJ1-5
v_gene: TRBV28
CDR3nt: TGTGCCAGCAGTTTATCCCTTACTAGAACAATAGGGCGCAATCAGCCCCAGCATTTT
CDR3aa: CASSLSLTRTIGRNQPQHF

d_gene: TRBD1
len: 13
abundance: few
j_gene: TRBJ1-5
v_gene: TRBV7-6
CDR3nt: TGTGCCAGCAGCCCCGGGGACAGCCAGCCCCAGCATTTT
CDR3aa: CASSPGDSQPQHF

d_gene: .
len: 16
abundance: .
j_gene: TRBJ2-1
v_gene: TRBV7-9
CDR3nt: TGTGCCAGCAGCTCTATCGCCAGGGTGATGGGCCCGGAGCAGTTCTTC
CDR3aa: CASSSIARVMGPEQFF

d_gene: TRBD2
len: 18
abundance: .
j_gene: TRBJ2-1
v_gene: TRBV4-3
CDR3nt: TGCGCCAGCAGCCGAAGAACCCGGACTAGCGGGGGGGGCCATGAGCAGTTCTTC
CDR3aa: CASSRRTRTSGGGHEQFF

d_gene: .
len: 13
abundance: .
j_gene: TRBJ2-3
v_gene: TRBV9
CDR3nt: TGTGCCAGCAGCGTAGCCCCGACAGATACGCAGTATTTT
CDR3aa: CASSVAPTDTQYF

d_gene: TRBD1
len: 13
abundance: .
j_gene: TRBJ1-1
v_gene: TRBV5-6
CDR3nt: TGTGCCAGCAGCGTGAATGACAGGGGTGAAGCTTTCTTT
CDR3aa: CASSVNDRGEAFF

d_gene: .
len: 13
abundance: .
j_gene: TRBJ2-1
v_gene: TRBV28
CDR3nt: TGTGCCAGCTGGGGCTCGGGGGTCAATGAGCAGTTCTTC
CDR3aa: CASWGSGVNEQFF

d_gene: .
len: 12
abundance: .
j_gene: TRBJ2-2
v_gene: TRBV19
CDR3nt: TGTGCCAGTAATGGGGAGACCGGGGAGCTGTTTTTT
CDR3aa: CASNGETGELFF

d_gene: .
len: 14
abundance: .
j_gene: TRBJ1-2
v_gene: TRBV18
CDR3nt: TGTGCCAGCTCCCTTTCCGGGACAAGCTATGGCTACACCTTC
CDR3aa: CASSLSGTSYGYTF

d_gene: TRBD1
len: 12
abundance: once
j_gene: TRBJ1-1
v_gene: TRBV19
CDR3nt: TGTGCCAGTAGTATAGGGCAGGGGGGAGCTTTCTTT
CDR3aa: CASSIGQGGAFF